In this sample, the clone carrying this T cell receptor beta chain turned up many times. What it binds is not known. TCR alpha and TCR beta cDNA libraries carrying sample barcodes and UMIs were produced by 5'RACE using constant-segment primers. TCRdb reanalysed the 5' RACE reads using MiXCR and keeps one entry per CDR3 protein. This table holds around 200,000 distinct CDR3 sequences, 10% to 13% found once. This entry comes from a study of T-cell memory formation after mild COVID-19. Across the study: The TCR clusters were mostly specific to one donor.

Findings and caveats of the study: Pre-infection memory contained some responding clones, which suggested that cross-reactive memory had joined. Specificity for SARS-CoV-2 was not confirmed among the second-wave clones peaking on day 37.

Trimming left V 3 bases short and J 1 base short, with 4 bases between. Germline V gene data show CDR1 as SGDLS and CDR2 as YYNGEE. This CDR3 comprises 13 residues. Sequenced material: PBMCs or a T cell subset sorted from them (not recorded which). The receptor's source is a man aged 18 to 30 who had mild COVID-19 (a few samples of this study predate the infection). Cell type and time point are not known. This chain links TRBV9 with TRBJ2-2; no reliable D call. The CDR3 is CASSDVNTGELFF. The CDR3 DNA follows: TGTGCCAGCAGCGATGTGAACACCGGGGAGCTGTTTTTT.